This T cell receptor (beta chain) originates from a study of human T cells and chemical hapten exposure. TCRdb reanalysed the RACE reads using MiXCR and keeps one entry per CDR3 protein. The profile shows about 380,000 distinct CDR3 sequences, about 5.1% of them singletons. Trimming removed 0 bases from V and 2 bases from J, with 13 bases in between. Germline CDR1 and CDR2: SGHVS and FQNEAQ. The CDR3 sequence is 16 residues long. At least ten counts were recorded for this clonotype. Antigen unknown. Regarding time point: pre-sensitization, week 0. Treatment defined: therapeutic diphenylcyclopropenone sensitization with weekly scalp DPC. General study points: In comparison with controls, expanded TCRs gave rise to a significantly larger number of large CDR3 similarity clusters. Because all patients had alopecia, their immune responses might differ from healthy ones.

Source: whole blood, taken in connection with sensitization to the hapten diphenylcyclopropenone (DPC). The TCR was taken from a woman aged 45-59 years with alopecia areata. Some clones in this sample may be carry-over from other donors' samples. This chain connects TRBV7-8 to TRBJ2-5; D possibly corresponds to TRBD1 (5 bases). In DNA form, the CDR3 reads TGTGCCAGCAGCTTAGCGAGTAAACAGGCACAAGAGACCCAGTACTTC. It translates to CASSLASKQAQETQYF. Variable domain in full (rest from reference TRBV7-8 and TRBJ2-5): GAGVSQSPRYKVAKRGQDVALRCDPISGHVSLFWYQQALGQGPEFLTYFQNEAQLDKSGLPSDRFFAERPEGSVSTLKIQRTQQEDSAVYLCASSLASKQAQETQYFGPGTRLLVL.